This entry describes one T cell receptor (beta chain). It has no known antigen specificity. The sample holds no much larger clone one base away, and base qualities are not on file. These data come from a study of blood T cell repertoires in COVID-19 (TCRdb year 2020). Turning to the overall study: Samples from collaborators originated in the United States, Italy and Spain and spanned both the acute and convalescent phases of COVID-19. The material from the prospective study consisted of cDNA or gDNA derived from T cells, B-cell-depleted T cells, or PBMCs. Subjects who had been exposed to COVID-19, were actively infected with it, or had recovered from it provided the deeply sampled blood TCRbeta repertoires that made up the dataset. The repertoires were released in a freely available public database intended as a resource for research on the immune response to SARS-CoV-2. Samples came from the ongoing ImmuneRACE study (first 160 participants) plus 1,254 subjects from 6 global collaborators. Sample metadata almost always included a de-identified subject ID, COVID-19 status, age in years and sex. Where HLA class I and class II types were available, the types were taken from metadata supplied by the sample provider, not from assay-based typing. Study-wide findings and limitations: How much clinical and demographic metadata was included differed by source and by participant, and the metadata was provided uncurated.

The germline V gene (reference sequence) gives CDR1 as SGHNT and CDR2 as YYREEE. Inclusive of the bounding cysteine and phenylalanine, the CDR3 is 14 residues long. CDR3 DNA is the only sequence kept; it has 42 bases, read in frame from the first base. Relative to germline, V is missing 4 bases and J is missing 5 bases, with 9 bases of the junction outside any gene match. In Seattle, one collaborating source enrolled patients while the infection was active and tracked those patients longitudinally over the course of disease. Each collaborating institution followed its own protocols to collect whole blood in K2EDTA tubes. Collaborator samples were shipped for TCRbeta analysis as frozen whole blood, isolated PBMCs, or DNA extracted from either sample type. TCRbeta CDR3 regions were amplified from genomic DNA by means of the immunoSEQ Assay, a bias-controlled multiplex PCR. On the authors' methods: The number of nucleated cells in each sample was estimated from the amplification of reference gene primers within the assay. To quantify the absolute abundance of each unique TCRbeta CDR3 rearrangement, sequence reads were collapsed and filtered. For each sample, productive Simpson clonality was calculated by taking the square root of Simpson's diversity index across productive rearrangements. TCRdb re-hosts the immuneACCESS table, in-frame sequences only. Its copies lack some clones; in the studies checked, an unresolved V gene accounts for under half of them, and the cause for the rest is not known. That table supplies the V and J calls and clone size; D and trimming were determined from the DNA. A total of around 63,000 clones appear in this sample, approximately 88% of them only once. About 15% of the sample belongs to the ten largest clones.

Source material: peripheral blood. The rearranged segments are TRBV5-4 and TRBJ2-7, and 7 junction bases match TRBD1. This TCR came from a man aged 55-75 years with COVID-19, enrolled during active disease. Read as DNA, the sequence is TGTGCCAGCAGCACGAGGACAGGTGGGGACGAGCAGTACTTC. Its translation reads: CASSTRTGGDEQYF.